A selection of T cell receptor beta chains follows, all from one sample in a study of vaccination effects on CD4 cells after COVID-19. These receptors are not linked to any known antigen. Generated by immunoSEQ multiplex PCR, the TCRdb table keeps only in-frame clones and is missing some. The repertoire holds tens of thousands of clones, with about two thirds as singletons. Here the sequenced sample was CD4+ T cells from PBMCs cultured with HCoV-NL63 spike peptides, taken before COVID-19 vaccination. These receptors were obtained from a human donor who had a prior SARS-CoV-2 infection. CDR3s include the opening cysteine and the closing phenylalanine or tryptophan.

length: 14; J: TRBJ1-1; V: TRBV5-1; CDR3: CASSLFLGNDEAFF
length: 15; J: TRBJ2-5; V: TRBV9; CDR3: CASSVDPGDSETQYF
length: 15; J: TRBJ2-3; V: TRBV6-5; CDR3: CASSPGLAIQDTQYF
length: 14; J: TRBJ1-3; V: TRBV2; CDR3: CASSLQGPGNTIYF
length: 13; J: TRBJ1-1; V: TRBV30; CDR3: CAWEPSGSGQAFF
length: 15; J: TRBJ2-7; V: TRBV7-2; CDR3: CASSLAGTASYEQYF
length: 15; J: TRBJ1-2; V: TRBV7-8; CDR3: CASSLAGASYYGYTF
length: 14; J: TRBJ2-5; V: TRBV6-5; CDR3: CASRSSGSWETQYF
length: 14; J: TRBJ2-3; V: TRBV7-2; CDR3: CASSFTAGTDTQYF
length: 14; J: TRBJ1-1; V: TRBV9; CDR3: CASSVVEGDTEAFF
length: 15; J: TRBJ2-2; V: TRBV5-4; CDR3: CASRVVGVVTGELFF
length: 15; J: TRBJ1-1; V: TRBV7-2; CDR3: CASSSRVQGSREAFF
length: 16; J: TRBJ2-1; V: TRBV4-1; CDR3: CASSQVSVGGYNEQFF
length: 13; J: TRBJ2-3; V: TRBV7-9; CDR3: CASSLFGVDTQYF
length: 13; J: TRBJ2-2; V: TRBV28; CDR3: CASSLSYTGELFF
length: 15; J: TRBJ2-7; V: TRBV9; CDR3: CASSISGVPTYEQYF
length: 12; J: TRBJ1-3; V: TRBV7-9; CDR3: CASSRGRNTIYF
length: 11; J: TRBJ2-3; V: TRBV6-5; CDR3: CASGGLDTQYF
length: 14; J: TRBJ2-7; V: TRBV5-4; CDR3: CASSSGQVLGEQYF
length: 14; J: TRBJ2-1; V: TRBV20-1; CDR3: CSASLQWTGDKQFF
length: 17; J: TRBJ2-1; V: TRBV19; CDR3: CASIGTSGGSSYNEQFF
length: 17; J: TRBJ2-7; V: TRBV27; CDR3: CASSLNHPGQGNYEQYF
length: 14; J: TRBJ2-7; V: TRBV10-3; CDR3: CAISGGYSSYEQYF
length: 15; J: TRBJ2-5; V: TRBV3-1/TRBV3-2; CDR3: CASSPSGGAWETQYF
length: 13; J: TRBJ1-6; V: TRBV2; CDR3: CASSGRSDSPLHF
length: 13; J: TRBJ2-7; V: TRBV5-1; CDR3: CASSHGDSYEQYF
length: 14; J: TRBJ2-2; V: TRBV12-5; CDR3: CASVSDGNTGELFF
length: 15; J: TRBJ2-3; V: TRBV11-2; CDR3: CASSFSGIGTDTQYF
length: 18; J: TRBJ2-3; V: TRBV7-3; CDR3: CASSLTIRGAPGADTQYF
length: 15; J: TRBJ1-1; V: TRBV4-3; CDR3: CASSQGTGLNPEAFF
length: 13; J: TRBJ2-1; V: TRBV4-2; CDR3: CASSQDGADGQFF
length: 16; J: TRBJ2-1; V: TRBV24-1; CDR3: CATASSGGIQVNEQFF
length: 14; J: TRBJ2-7; V: TRBV11-3; CDR3: CASSPGTGPYEQYF
length: 14; J: TRBJ2-7; V: TRBV6-1; CDR3: CASSESGGLYEQYF
length: 13; J: TRBJ2-7; V: TRBV15; CDR3: CATSRASAGGIYF
length: 14; J: TRBJ2-6; V: TRBV18; CDR3: CASSQGPGANVLTF
length: 15; J: TRBJ2-3; V: TRBV7-7; CDR3: CASSLGHPPADTQYF
length: 14; J: TRBJ1-2; V: TRBV7-9; CDR3: CASSLAGWEYGYTF
length: 14; J: TRBJ2-7; V: TRBV4-3; CDR3: CASSQEWASLEQYF
length: 14; J: TRBJ1-2; V: TRBV5-1; CDR3: CASSLGQGSSGYTF
length: 15; J: TRBJ2-7; V: TRBV5-4; CDR3: CASSPGGTGIYEQYF
length: 14; J: TRBJ2-7; V: TRBV5-1; CDR3: CASSLSGNVYEQYF
length: 15; J: TRBJ2-7; V: TRBV5-1; CDR3: CASSPDTEVAYEQYF
length: 14; J: TRBJ1-6; V: TRBV5-6; CDR3: CASSLIFNNSPLHF